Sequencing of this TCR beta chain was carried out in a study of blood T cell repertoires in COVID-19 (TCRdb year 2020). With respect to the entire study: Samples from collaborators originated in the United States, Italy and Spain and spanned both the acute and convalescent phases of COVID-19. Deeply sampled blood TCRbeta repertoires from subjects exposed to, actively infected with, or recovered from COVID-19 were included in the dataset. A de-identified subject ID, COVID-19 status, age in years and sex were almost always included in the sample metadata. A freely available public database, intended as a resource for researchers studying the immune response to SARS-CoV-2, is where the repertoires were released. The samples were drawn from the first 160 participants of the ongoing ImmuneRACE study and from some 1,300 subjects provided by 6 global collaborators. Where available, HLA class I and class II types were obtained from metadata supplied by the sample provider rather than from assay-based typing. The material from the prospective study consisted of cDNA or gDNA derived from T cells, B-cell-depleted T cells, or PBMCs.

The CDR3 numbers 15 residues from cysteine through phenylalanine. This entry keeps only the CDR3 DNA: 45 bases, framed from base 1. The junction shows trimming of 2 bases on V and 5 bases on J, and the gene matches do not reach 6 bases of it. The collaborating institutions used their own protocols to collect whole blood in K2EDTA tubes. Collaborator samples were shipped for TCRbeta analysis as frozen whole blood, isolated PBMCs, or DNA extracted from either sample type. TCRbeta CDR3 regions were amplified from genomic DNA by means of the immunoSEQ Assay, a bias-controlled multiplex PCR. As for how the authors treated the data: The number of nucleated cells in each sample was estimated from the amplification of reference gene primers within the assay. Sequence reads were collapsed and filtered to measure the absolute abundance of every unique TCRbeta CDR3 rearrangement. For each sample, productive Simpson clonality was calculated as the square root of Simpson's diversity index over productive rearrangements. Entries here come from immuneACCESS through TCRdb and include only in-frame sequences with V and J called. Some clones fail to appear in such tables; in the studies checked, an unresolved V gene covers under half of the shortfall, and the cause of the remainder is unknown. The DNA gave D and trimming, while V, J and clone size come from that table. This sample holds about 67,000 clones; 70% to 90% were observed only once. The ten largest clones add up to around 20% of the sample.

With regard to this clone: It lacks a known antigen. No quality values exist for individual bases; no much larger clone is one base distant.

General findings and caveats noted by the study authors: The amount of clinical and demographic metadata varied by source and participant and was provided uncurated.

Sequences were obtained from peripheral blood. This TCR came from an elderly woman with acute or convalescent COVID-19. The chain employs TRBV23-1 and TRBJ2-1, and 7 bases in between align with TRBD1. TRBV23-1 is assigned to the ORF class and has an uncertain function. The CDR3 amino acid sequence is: CASSQRQGTNNEQFF. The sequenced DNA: TGCGCCAGCAGTCAAAGACAGGGAACTAACAATGAGCAGTTCTTC.